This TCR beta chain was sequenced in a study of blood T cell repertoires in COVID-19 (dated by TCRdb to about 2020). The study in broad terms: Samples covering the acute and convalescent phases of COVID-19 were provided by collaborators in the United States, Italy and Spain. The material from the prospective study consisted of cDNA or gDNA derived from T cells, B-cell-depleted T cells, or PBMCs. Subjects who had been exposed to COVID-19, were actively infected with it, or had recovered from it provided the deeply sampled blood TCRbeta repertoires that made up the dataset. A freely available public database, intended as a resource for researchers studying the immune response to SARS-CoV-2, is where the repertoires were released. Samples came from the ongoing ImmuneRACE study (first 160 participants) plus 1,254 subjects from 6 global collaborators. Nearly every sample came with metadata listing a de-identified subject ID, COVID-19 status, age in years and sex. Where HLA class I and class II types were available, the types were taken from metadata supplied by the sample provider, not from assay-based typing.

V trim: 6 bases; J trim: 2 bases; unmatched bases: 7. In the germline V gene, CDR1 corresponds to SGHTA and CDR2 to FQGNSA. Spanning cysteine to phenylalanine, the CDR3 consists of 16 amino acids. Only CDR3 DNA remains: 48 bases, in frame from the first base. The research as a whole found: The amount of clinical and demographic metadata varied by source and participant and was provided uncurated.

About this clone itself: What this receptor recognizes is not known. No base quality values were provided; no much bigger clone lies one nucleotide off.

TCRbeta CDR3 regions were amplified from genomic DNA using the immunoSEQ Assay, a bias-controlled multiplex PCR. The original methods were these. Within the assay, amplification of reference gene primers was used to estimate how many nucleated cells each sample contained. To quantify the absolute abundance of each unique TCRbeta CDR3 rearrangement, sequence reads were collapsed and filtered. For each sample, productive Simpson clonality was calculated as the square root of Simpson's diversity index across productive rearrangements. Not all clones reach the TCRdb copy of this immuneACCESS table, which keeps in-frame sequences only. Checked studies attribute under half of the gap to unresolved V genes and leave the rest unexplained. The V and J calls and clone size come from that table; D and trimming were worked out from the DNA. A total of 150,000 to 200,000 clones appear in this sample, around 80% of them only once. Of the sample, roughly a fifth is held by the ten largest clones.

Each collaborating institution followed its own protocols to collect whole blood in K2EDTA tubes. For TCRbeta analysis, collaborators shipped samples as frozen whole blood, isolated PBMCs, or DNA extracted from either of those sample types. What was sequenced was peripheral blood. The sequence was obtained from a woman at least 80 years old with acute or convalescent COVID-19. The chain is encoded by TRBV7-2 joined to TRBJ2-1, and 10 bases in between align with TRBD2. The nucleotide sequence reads TGTGCCAGCAGTCCTTTCCTAGCGGGGGCCTACAATGAGCAGTTCTTC. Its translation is CASSPFLAGAYNEQFF.